These 5 T cell receptor beta chains were all obtained from the same sample, sequenced in a study of blood T cells in healthy people across ages. Combining a sample-barcoded 5' primer with a J-beta primer mix, a second PCR ran for roughly 6 to 11 cycles. Via MiXCR, TCRdb re-called the 5' RACE reads, giving one row per CDR3 protein. Of about 1.5 million distinct CDR3 sequences listed, under 55% are singletons. Source material: blood. The receptors were sampled from a woman under 30 in good health.

In its sample, this clonotype was seen a few times. V is TRBV6-2 or TRBV6-3 and J is TRBJ2-1; perhaps D is TRBD1 or TRBD2 (5 bases each). Trimming removed 7 bases at V and 1 base at J, with 8 bases between. CDR1 MNHEY and CDR2 SVGEGT come from the germline V gene. The CDR3 length is 13 residues. In DNA form, the CDR3 reads TGTGCCAGCAAGCGGACATCCTACAATGAGCAGTTCTTC. It translates to CASKRTSYNEQFF.

This clonotype was detected ten times or more. This chain joins TRBV4-3 and TRBJ2-1; TRBD2 is a possible D gene (6 bases). CDR3 length: 14 amino acids. From germline, CDR1 is LGHNA and CDR2 YSLEER. The ends were cut back, 1 base at V and 6 bases at J, with 10 bases in the middle. The CDR3 nucleotides read TGCGCCAGCAGCCAAGGGAGGGTTGGCAATGAGCAGTTCTTC. This codes for CASSQGRVGNEQFF.

This clonotype was detected only a few times. CDR3 DNA sequence: TGTGCCAGCAGTGTAGTCCAGGGCTACGAGCAGTACTTC. Amino acid sequence: CASSVVQGYEQYF. The chain combines TRBV12-3 or TRBV12-4 with TRBJ2-7, with a tentative D call TRBD1 (5 bases). This CDR3 comprises 13 residues. Trimming removed 5 bases at V and 3 bases at J, with 11 bases between.

The CDR3 DNA reads as TGTGCCAGCAGCGTAGTTGGGGAGGGTGAGCAGTTCTTC. This codes for CASSVVGEGEQFF. This chain links TRBV9 with TRBJ2-1, with 7 bases that match TRBD2. This CDR3 is built from 13 residues. Unmatched junction bases numbered 3, after V lost 0 bases and J lost 9 bases. Per germline, CDR1 SGDLS and CDR2 YYNGEE.

J is TRBJ2-1 and V is TRBV20-1; TRBD2 agrees at 8 bases. Germline V gene sequence: CDR1 DFQATT, CDR2 SNEGSKA (reference sequence). This CDR3 is 15 amino acids long. J lost 1 base, V lost 1 base, and 3 bases had no gene match. The CDR3 DNA sequence: TGCAGTGCTAGAGCCGGCGGGAGGTCCTACAATGAGCAGTTCTTC. Translating it yields CSARAGGRSYNEQFF.